A selection of T cell receptor beta chains follows, all from one sample in a study of T cell responses to AZD1222 COVID-19 vaccine. Repertoires were generated with immunoSEQ multiplex PCR, while TCRdb's copy carries only in-frame clones and drops some. Altogether 72,000 or so clones are present, about nine tenths being singletons, with the ten largest covering about 28%. The material was peripheral blood, obtained 28 days after the second AZD1222 dose. These receptor sequences come from an adult who received the AZD1222 COVID-19 vaccine. CDR3s include the opening cysteine and the closing phenylalanine or tryptophan. A D gene is named only where the DNA matches it firmly. Expanded clones are given a class, and other clones once, few, many or no size at all.

j_call | d_call | v_call | clone_size | cdr3_aa | cdr3_nt
TRBJ2-7 | - | TRBV19 | once | CASSNPGKNYEQYF | TGTGCCAGTAGTAACCCCGGGAAGAACTACGAGCAGTACTTC
TRBJ2-3 | - | TRBV12-3/TRBV12-4 | - | CASSDTDTQYF | TGTGCCAGCAGTGACACAGATACGCAGTATTTT
TRBJ1-6 | - | TRBV11-3 | - | CASSLGGPANSPLHF | TGTGCCAGCAGCTTAGGCGGGCCCGCGAATTCACCCCTCCACTTT
TRBJ1-1 | - | TRBV6-4 | - | CASSDIVGAEAFF | TGTGCCAGCAGTGACATCGTCGGGGCTGAAGCTTTCTTT
TRBJ2-5 | - | TRBV2 | - | CASRTGAQETQYF | TGTGCCAGCAGGACCGGGGCCCAAGAGACCCAGTACTTC
TRBJ1-5 | TRBD1 | TRBV24-1 | - | CATATGGLQQPQHF | TGTGCCACAGCGACAGGGGGCTTACAACAGCCCCAGCATTTT
TRBJ2-7 | TRBD1 | TRBV5-8 | - | CASSLAGTGIYEQYF | TGTGCCAGCAGCTTGGCCGGGACAGGGATTTACGAGCAGTACTTC
TRBJ1-2 | - | TRBV7-2 | - | CASSLAYHNYGYTF | TGTGCCAGCAGCTTAGCATACCATAACTATGGCTACACCTTC
TRBJ1-3 | - | TRBV11-2 | - | CASSPGRASGNTIYF | TGTGCCAGCAGCCCAGGCCGGGCATCTGGAAACACCATATATTTT
TRBJ2-5 | - | TRBV20-1 | - | CSAQGETQYF | TGCAGCGCTCAAGGGGAGACCCAGTACTTC
TRBJ1-2 | - | TRBV12-3/TRBV12-4 | - | CASSSSDSGYTF | TGTGCCAGCAGTTCCAGTGATTCTGGCTACACCTTC
TRBJ2-7 | TRBD2 | TRBV19 | - | CASSRDGRAYEQYF | TGTGCCAGTAGTAGGGACGGGAGGGCCTACGAGCAGTACTTC
TRBJ2-1 | - | TRBV5-1 | - | CASSFRNNEQFF | TGCGCCAGCAGCTTCCGAAACAATGAGCAGTTCTTC
TRBJ2-7 | TRBD2 | TRBV7-9 | - | CASGLAGGLSYEQYF | TGTGCCAGCGGGCTAGCGGGAGGTCTCAGCTACGAGCAGTACTTC
TRBJ2-7 | TRBD2 | TRBV12-5 | - | CASGGLAGDYEQYF | TGTGCTAGTGGGGGACTAGCGGGAGACTACGAGCAGTACTTC
TRBJ2-7 | - | TRBV14 | once | CASSLAGGLLLYEQYF | TGTGCCAGCAGCCTTGCTGGAGGGCTACTTCTCTACGAGCAGTACTTC
TRBJ1-2 | - | TRBV5-6 | few | CASSPTGSNYGYTF | TGTGCCAGCAGCCCGACAGGCTCTAACTATGGCTACACCTTC
TRBJ2-2 | TRBD2 | TRBV11-3 | - | CASSTPLAGEAGELFF | TGTGCCAGCAGTACCCCCCTAGCGGGAGAGGCCGGGGAGCTGTTTTTT
TRBJ2-7 | - | TRBV11-1 | - | CASSLGHRGGYEQYF | TGTGCCAGCAGCTTAGGGCACCGAGGGGGCTACGAGCAGTACTTC
TRBJ1-3 | - | TRBV7-3 | - | CASSLTGSGNTIYF | TGTGCCAGCAGCTTAACGGGGTCTGGAAACACCATATATTTT
TRBJ1-5 | TRBD1 | TRBV19 | - | CASSIFGRGYGNQPQHF | TGTGCCAGTAGTATATTTGGCAGGGGGTATGGCAATCAGCCCCAGCATTTT
TRBJ2-5 | - | TRBV7-7 | - | CASSADQWTQYF | TGTGCCAGCAGCGCCGACCAGTGGACCCAGTACTTC
TRBJ2-1 | - | TRBV5-5 | - | CASSPQHNEQFF | TGTGCCAGCAGCCCGCAACACAATGAGCAGTTCTTC
TRBJ1-1 | - | TRBV6-5 | - | CASTTNYMNTEAFF | TGTGCCAGCACGACAAATTATATGAACACTGAAGCTTTCTTT
TRBJ2-5 | - | TRBV6-5 | - | CASSTTRRGETQYF | TGTGCCAGCAGTACAACAAGGCGAGGAGAGACCCAGTACTTC
TRBJ2-7 | - | TRBV4-1 | - | CASSQDSGGAETYEQYF | TGCGCCAGCAGCCAAGATAGTGGAGGGGCGGAAACCTACGAGCAGTACTTC
TRBJ2-7 | TRBD2 | TRBV7-6 | - | CASSLSAGEAYEQYF | TGTGCCAGCAGCTTATCAGCGGGAGAGGCTTACGAGCAGTACTTC
TRBJ1-6 | - | TRBV6-5 | - | CASSYSEGSGSPLHF | TGTGCCAGCAGTTACTCTGAGGGATCAGGTTCACCCCTCCACTTT
TRBJ1-2 | TRBD1 | TRBV2 | - | CASGQAGSNYGYTF | TGTGCCAGTGGACAGGCGGGGTCCAACTATGGCTACACCTTC
TRBJ2-1 | TRBD2 | TRBV10-1 | - | CASSDGLAVPYNEQFF | TGCGCCAGCAGTGATGGACTAGCGGTACCCTACAATGAGCAGTTCTTC
TRBJ1-5 | - | TRBV6-2/TRBV6-3 | - | CASSYGWGGSQPQHF | TGTGCCAGCAGTTACGGTTGGGGGGGTTCACAGCCCCAGCATTTT
TRBJ1-6 | TRBD1 | TRBV18 | - | CASSPGTGDWSPLHF | TGTGCCAGCTCACCCGGGACAGGGGATTGGTCACCCCTCCACTTT
TRBJ2-7 | - | TRBV2 | - | CASSELTLGVGEQYF | TGTGCCAGCAGTGAATTGACGCTAGGGGTAGGGGAGCAGTACTTC
TRBJ2-6 | - | TRBV24-1 | - | CATSGGPAGANVLTF | TGTGCCACCAGTGGGGGGCCGGCTGGGGCCAACGTCCTGACTTTC
TRBJ2-1 | - | TRBV7-8 | few | CASSFGRAYNEQFF | TGTGCCAGCAGTTTCGGGCGGGCATACAATGAGCAGTTCTTC
TRBJ1-3 | - | TRBV7-9 | once | CASSLGGSGNTIYF | TGTGCCAGCAGCTTAGGGGGCTCTGGAAACACCATATATTTT
TRBJ1-2 | TRBD1 | TRBV6-5 | - | CASRDRGLHGYTF | TGTGCCAGTAGGGACAGGGGGCTCCATGGCTACACCTTC
TRBJ2-5 | - | TRBV20-1 | once | CSAIGGETQYF | TGCAGTGCTATCGGAGGCGAGACCCAGTACTTC
TRBJ2-6 | - | TRBV3-1/TRBV3-2 | - | CASSQGGTGGANVLTF | TGTGCCAGCAGCCAAGGGGGGACTGGAGGGGCCAACGTCCTGACTTTC
TRBJ2-1 | - | TRBV11-1 | - | CASSLMGASGHNEQFF | TGTGCCAGCAGCTTGATGGGGGCCTCCGGACACAATGAGCAGTTCTTC
TRBJ2-5 | - | TRBV2 | - | CASSVSPPGIGQTQYF | TGTGCCAGCAGTGTCTCCCCCCCGGGGATAGGGCAGACCCAGTACTTC